Below are 15 T cell receptor beta chains sequenced from a single sample in a study of regulatory T cells in long-lasting Graves disease. As for time point: newly diagnosed GD, antithyroid drugs for less than 3 months. The authors made the TCR library using RNA they extracted from PBMCs. Arm-PCR of CDR3 regions and iRepertoire HTBI primers were used to build TCR beta libraries. One entry per CDR3 protein, called by TCRdb with MiXCR from the multiplex PCR reads. Among 400,000 to 500,000 distinct CDR3 sequences, approximately 16% were seen once, and the ten largest hold about a quarter. The same specimen was also included in a second study, on T cells in Graves' hyperthyroidism and ophthalmopathy.

The sequencing used peripheral blood mononuclear cells (PBMCs), collected at new diagnosis, from a patient treated with antithyroid drugs. The receptor set was obtained from a woman between 18 and 29 years old with Graves disease.

This clonotype was detected ten times or more. The rearrangement links TRBV29-1 to TRBJ2-1; 7 bases match TRBD2. Germline CDR1 and CDR2: SQVTM and ANQGSEA. This CDR3 has 15 residues. V lost 0 bases and J lost 2; bases outside the gene matches: 4. The CDR3 DNA reads as TGCAGCGTTGAAGATGGCGGGAGAACCTACAATGAGCAGTTCTTC. This gives the protein CSVEDGGRTYNEQFF.

In this sample, this clonotype turned up many times. The J gene is TRBJ2-5, the V gene TRBV20-1, with 9 bases fitting TRBD1. Per germline, CDR1 DFQATT and CDR2 SNEGSKA (reference sequence). This CDR3 is built from 15 residues. Trimming at V came to 3 bases and at J to 1 base, leaving 6 bases not matched to a gene. The CDR3 is CSARPGTGLQETQYF. CDR3 in DNA: TGCAGTGCTAGGCCCGGGACAGGGCTCCAAGAGACCCAGTACTTC.

Note on this clonotype: A much larger clonotype is one base distant, so this may be a read error. This sequence joins TRBV20-1 and TRBJ2-1, with TRBD2 matching 7 bases. With V trimmed by 1 base and J by 5 bases, 14 bases remained unmatched. Germline CDR1 and CDR2: DFQATT and SNEGSKA (reference sequence). The CDR3 has 17 residues. CDR3: CSARGPLGWRENNEQFF. Written as DNA, the CDR3 is TGCAGTGCTAGAGGCCCCCTCGGGTGGCGGGAGAACAATGAGCAGTTCTTC.

The rearrangement joins TRBV7-2 to TRBJ2-7, with 7 bases matching TRBD1. Unmatched junction bases numbered 4, after V lost 1 base and J lost 1 base. Germline values: CDR1 SGHTA, CDR2 FQGNSA. The CDR3 is 15 amino acids. The CDR3: CASSLEQGLSYEQYF. CDR3 in DNA: TGTGCCAGCAGCTTAGAACAGGGGTTATCCTACGAGCAGTACTTC.

V gene TRBV6-1 combines with J gene TRBJ2-1; D gene uncertain. The CDR3 loop spans 15 amino acids. V was clipped by 0 bases and J by 0 bases, with 6 bases between them. Per the germline V gene, CDR1 is MNHNS and CDR2 is SASEGT. CDR3 amino acids: CASSEAHNSYNEQFF. As DNA, the CDR3 is TGTGCCAGCAGTGAAGCGCACAACTCCTACAATGAGCAGTTCTTC.

Concerning this clonotype: A much larger clone differs from this one at a single base, so this may be a read error. This chain joins TRBV30 and TRBJ2-3; the D call may be TRBD1 or TRBD2 (5 bases each). The CDR3 spans 15 residues. Germline CDR1 is GTSNPN and CDR2 is SVGIG (reference sequence). CDR3 coding DNA: TGTGCCTGGAGTGTCGGGGCCAGCCGCACAGATACGCCGTATTTT. Translated, it gives CAWSVGASRTDTPYF.

This chain links TRBV9 with TRBJ2-7; 10 bases fit TRBD2. Looked up from germline, CDR1 is SGDLS and CDR2 is YYNGEE. The CDR3 extends over 16 amino acids. J lost 7 bases, V lost 4 bases, and 14 bases had no gene match. The CDR3 nucleotides are TGTGCCAGCAGCCCCAGCGGGAGGGCCGATTCAGTAGAGCAGTACTTC. Its protein is CASSPSGRADSVEQYF.

This clonotype appeared a few times. The rearrangement uses TRBV6-1 and TRBJ2-5; no clear D. Germline assignment: CDR1 MNHNS and CDR2 SASEGT. The ends were cut back, 6 bases at V and 2 bases at J, with 10 bases in the middle. The CDR3 runs to 13 residues. CDR3: CASRNRLQETQYF. DNA of the CDR3: TGTGCCAGCAGGAACCGCCTACAAGAGACCCAGTACTTC.

This chain links TRBV12-5 with TRBJ2-3, with TRBD1 as a possible D gene (5 bases). Trimming took off 2 bases at V and 9 bases at J, with 9 bases between the two ends. The CDR3 length is 12 residues. CDR1 LGHNT and CDR2 FRNRAP come from the germline V gene. This CDR3 is CASGLPKGTQYF. The CDR3, as DNA: TGTGCTAGTGGTTTGCCTAAGGGGACGCAGTATTTT.

The chain uses TRBV15 and TRBJ2-2; perhaps D is TRBD1 or TRBD2 (7 bases each). The CDR3 loop spans 20 amino acids. Trimming took 1 base from V and 2 from J, leaving 23 bases between them. In germline, CDR1 is LNHNV, CDR2 YYDKDF (reference sequence). The CDR3 protein is CATSRGPPRPGGLNTGELFF. The DNA of the CDR3 is TGTGCCACCAGCAGAGGCCCCCCCCGACCAGGGGGACTAAACACCGGGGAGCTGTTTTTT. Drawing the rest from reference TRBV15 and TRBJ2-2, the complete variable domain is DAMVIQNPRYQVTQFGKPVTLSCSQTLNHNVMYWYQQKSSQAPKLLFHYYDKDFNNEADTPDNFQSRRPNTSFCFLDIRSPGLGDTAMYLCATSRGPPRPGGLNTGELFFGEGSRLTVL.

This chain links TRBV7-9 with TRBJ2-1; TRBD1 or TRBD2 may be the D gene (5 bases each). V lost 3 bases and J lost 5, with 11 bases in between. The CDR3 contains 14 residues. Per the germline V gene, CDR1 is SEHNR and CDR2 is FQNEAQ (reference sequence). CDR3 coding DNA: TGTGCCAGCAGCTTCAACCGGGGACACAATGAGCAGTTCTTC. It translates to CASSFNRGHNEQFF.

This clonotype was picked up many times. The rearrangement uses TRBV2 and TRBJ2-1; unclear D gene. Germline loops: CDR1 SNHLY, CDR2 FYNNEI. The germline V and J ends were trimmed by 2 bases and 2 bases, with 10 bases remaining between them. The CDR3 is 15 amino acids. CDR3 nucleotide sequence: TGTGCCAGCAGTGAATTGGGGTTACCCTACAATGAGCAGTTCTTC. This codes for CASSELGLPYNEQFF.

This clonotype was recorded a few times. J is TRBJ1-4 and V is TRBV29-1; a weak D match, TRBD1 (6 bases). This CDR3 has 14 residues. From germline, CDR1 is SQVTM and CDR2 ANQGSEA. Trimming removed 4 bases at V and 7 bases at J, with 16 bases between. Here the CDR3 reads CSVGGGGMGEKLFF. The CDR3 DNA follows: TGCAGCGTTGGGGGGGGGGGCATGGGTGAAAAACTGTTTTTT.

This clonotype appeared many times. The chain employs TRBV7-2 and TRBJ2-5; D is uncertain. Germline assignment: CDR1 SGHTA and CDR2 FQGNSA. Trimming stripped 2 bases from V and 0 bases from J, with 4 bases between. This CDR3 contains 13 residues. CDR3 amino acids: CASSLFYQETQYF. For the CDR3, the DNA is TGTGCCAGCAGCTTATTCTACCAAGAGACCCAGTACTTC.

This clonotype was seen ten or more times. The J gene is TRBJ2-7, the V gene TRBV29-1; 9 bases are a match to TRBD1. Germline V gives CDR1 SQVTM, CDR2 ANQGSEA. The CDR3 spans 13 residues. The ends lost 6 bases at V and 4 bases at J; junction bases unmatched: 7. The CDR3 loop reads CSVAGTGLYEQYF. Written as DNA, the CDR3 is TGCAGCGTCGCTGGGACAGGGTTGTACGAGCAGTACTTC.